The 27 T cell receptor beta chains below were found in one sample sequenced in a study of shared clonotypes between healthy human individuals. Some clones are missing from TCRdb's copy, which holds only in-frame ones; the method was immunoSEQ multiplex PCR. This table has approximately 350,000 clones, approximately 96% appearing once. Sequencing was performed on memory CD8+ T cells sorted from blood. Subset defined: CD45RO+ cells pooled with CCR7-negative TemRA cells. These receptors were taken from a man in his thirties or forties in good health.

The genes are TRBV29-1 and TRBJ1-4; the D is unclear. Germline CDR1 reads SQVTM; CDR2 reads ANQGSEA. Trimming removed 0 bases at V and 0 bases at J, with 5 bases between. The CDR3 runs 14 residues. The CDR3, as DNA: TGCAGCGTTGAAGATCACACAACTAATGAAAAACTGTTTTTT. Amino acid sequence: CSVEDHTTNEKLFF.

On this clone itself: This CDR3 is also generated by other DNA sequences in the sample. The chain is built from TRBV9 and TRBJ2-1; 9 positions match TRBD2. The J segment lost 2 bases and the V segment lost 0 bases, leaving 0 bases of the junction unmatched. Looked up from germline, CDR1 is SGDLS and CDR2 is YYNGEE. The CDR3 length is 15 residues. DNA for the CDR3: TGTGCCAGCAGCGTAGTAGCGGGAGCCTACAATGAGCAGTTCTTC. This translates into CASSVVAGAYNEQFF.

The chain links TRBV6-1 to TRBJ2-1, with 11 bases that match TRBD1. Germline trimming cut 4 bases from V and 12 bases from J; bases unmatched to any gene: 2. CDR3 length equals 12 residues. Germline CDR1 and CDR2: MNHNS and SASEGT. The CDR3 loop reads CASSGDRGGQFF. The CDR3 nucleotides read TGTGCCAGCAGTGGGGACAGGGGGGGGCAGTTCTTC.

This chain's CDR3 is CASSLTHENEQFF. The CDR3 DNA is TGTGCCAGCAGCTTGACACACGAAAATGAGCAGTTCTTC. The V call is TRBV7-9, the J call TRBJ2-1; the D is unclear. Germline lookup yields CDR1 SEHNR and CDR2 FQNEAQ (reference sequence). Trimming pared 3 bases from V and 7 bases from J, leaving 10 bases between. This CDR3 is 13 amino acids long.

The sample holds one count of this clone. The chain employs TRBV11-3 and TRBJ1-1; TRBD1 matches at 8 bases. This CDR3 spans 13 amino acids. The germline V gene encodes CDR1 SGHNT and CDR2 YENEEA. V shed 8 bases and J 1 base; nucleotides not matched to a gene: 3. In DNA, the CDR3 is TGTGCCAGCCGAGGGACAGGGAACACTGAAGCTTTCTTT. Translated: CASRGTGNTEAFF.

V and J are TRBV18 and TRBJ1-2; D uncertain. This CDR3 has 14 residues. CDR1 KGHSH and CDR2 LQKENI come from the germline V gene. V was cut by 1 base and J by 0 bases, with 6 bases left in between. The CDR3 loop reads CASSPQSANYGYTF. DNA for the CDR3: TGTGCCAGCTCACCACAATCGGCTAACTATGGCTACACCTTC.

In its sample, this clone was seen once. The chain has TRBV6-1 and TRBJ2-7; D is undetermined. The germline gives CDR1 MNHNS, CDR2 SASEGT. Trimming shortened V by 6 bases and J by 7 bases, and 13 bases separated the two germline ends. The CDR3 extends over 12 amino acids. Written as DNA, the CDR3 is TGTGCCAGCAGCGTGGTAGGGCCTGAGCAGTACTTC. Its protein is CASSVVGPEQYF.

This chain connects TRBV6-1 to TRBJ1-5; TRBD1 agrees at 7 bases. Germline V lookup: CDR1 MNHNS, CDR2 SASEGT. Unmatched junction bases numbered 5, after V lost 4 bases and J lost 5 bases. This CDR3 has 14 residues. CDR3 DNA sequence: TGTGCCAGCAGTGTTCAGGGGGAGGATCAGCCCCAGCATTTT. Translating it yields CASSVQGEDQPQHF.

This sequence joins TRBV19 and TRBJ1-2, with 9 positions matching TRBD1. Germline V lookup: CDR1 LNHDA, CDR2 SQIVND (reference sequence). The J segment lost 5 bases and the V segment lost 3 bases, leaving 4 bases of the junction unmatched. This CDR3 has 14 residues. The CDR3 spells CASSISGTGYGYTF. The CDR3 coding sequence is TGTGCCAGTAGTATCTCCGGGACAGGGTATGGCTACACCTTC.

The V and J genes are TRBV5-1 and TRBJ1-3; D uncertain. The germline V gene has CDR1 SGHRS and CDR2 YFSETQ. This CDR3 is 14 amino acids long. Trimming removed 4 bases at V and 0 bases at J, with 8 bases between. Here the CDR3 DNA reads TGCGCCAGCAGCCCCGGCTACTCTGGAAACACCATATATTTT. It yields the protein CASSPGYSGNTIYF.

This clone was counted a single time. The gene calls are TRBV27 and TRBJ1-2; D is uncertain. V lost 8 bases, J lost 7 bases, and 17 bases lay in between. CDR1 and CDR2 (germline): MNHEY, SMNVEV (reference sequence). The CDR3 contains 13 residues. DNA for the CDR3: TGTGCCAGCGCGCGTGGCGTTGGAGGTGGCTACACCTTC. It encodes CASARGVGGGYTF.

The chain combines TRBV5-6 with TRBJ1-2; D perhaps matches TRBD1 (6 bases). The germline V gene encodes CDR1 SGHDT and CDR2 YYEEEE. This CDR3 is built from 14 residues. Trimming took off 9 bases at V and 3 bases at J, with 18 bases between the two ends. CDR3 loop: CATLSGGRDYGYTF. The CDR3 nucleotides are TGTGCCACCCTGTCGGGGGGGCGCGACTATGGCTACACCTTC.

V is TRBV7-9 and J is TRBJ2-7; D perhaps matches TRBD1 (5 bases). V was cut by 2 bases and J by 7 bases, with 12 bases left in between. The CDR3 runs 13 residues. Germline V lookup: CDR1 SEHNR, CDR2 FQNEAQ (reference sequence). DNA of the CDR3: TGTGCCAGCAGCTTATGGGGCAGGGTTGAGCAGTACTTC. Its translation: CASSLWGRVEQYF.

The gene calls are TRBV5-1 and TRBJ2-1, with TRBD2 matching over 12 bases. Germline lookup yields CDR1 SGHRS and CDR2 YFSETQ. With V trimmed by 1 base and J by 6 bases, 5 bases remained unmatched. The CDR3 totals 16 residues. CDR3 nucleotide sequence: TGCGCCAGCAGCTTGTTAGCTAGCGGGAGGGCCAATGAGCAGTTCTTC. Translated: CASSLLASGRANEQFF.

V gene TRBV6-5 combines with J gene TRBJ2-1, with 10 bases that match TRBD2. Germline CDR1 and CDR2: MNHEY and SVGAGI. This CDR3 comprises 16 residues. The ends lost 2 bases at V and 8 bases at J; junction bases unmatched: 9. CDR3 DNA sequence: TGTGCCAGCAGTTACATCCAGGCTAGCGGGAGCTATGAGCAGTTCTTC. It encodes CASSYIQASGSYEQFF.

The chain is built from TRBV5-4 and TRBJ2-2; a possible D gene is TRBD2 (5 bases). CDR1 is SGHNT and CDR2 is YYREEE in the germline V gene (reference sequence). Trimming stripped 2 bases from V and 7 bases from J, with 12 bases between. This CDR3 has 14 amino acids. CDR3 protein: CASSLWERHGELFF. The CDR3 DNA reads TGTGCCAGCAGCTTATGGGAGCGTCACGGGGAGCTGTTTTTT.

In its sample, this clone was seen once. The V and J genes are TRBV19 and TRBJ2-3; 11 bases map to TRBD2. The CDR3 contains 16 residues. The germline CDR1 and CDR2 sequences are LNHDA and SQIVND (reference sequence). Trimming took 3 bases from V and 2 from J; bases not matched to a gene: 4. CDR3 region: CASSIRTSGHTDTQYF. The CDR3 region has the DNA TGTGCCAGTAGTATTAGGACTAGCGGGCACACAGATACGCAGTATTTT.

The chain employs TRBV27 and TRBJ2-5; a possible D gene is TRBD1 (5 bases). The CDR3 extends over 13 amino acids. Trimming took off 6 bases at V and 2 bases at J, with 10 bases between the two ends. The germline V gene has CDR1 MNHEY and CDR2 SMNVEV (reference sequence). The CDR3 coding sequence is TGTGCCAGCAGACGACAGTTTCAAGAGACCCAGTACTTC. It translates to CASRRQFQETQYF.

V and J are TRBV4-1 and TRBJ2-1; 12 positions agree with TRBD2. The CDR3 runs to 17 residues. CDR1 is MGHRA, CDR2 YSYEKL, per germline. After removal of 6 bases from V and 7 bases from J, the junction contained 13 bases not matched to a gene. CDR3 coding DNA: TGCGCCAGCAGTCACCTTCTGACTAGCGGGAGAGGGAATGAGCAGTTCTTC. It translates to CASSHLLTSGRGNEQFF.

This chain links TRBV28 with TRBJ2-2, with 10 bases aligning to TRBD1. The CDR3 is 17 amino acids. Per the germline V gene, CDR1 is MDHEN and CDR2 is SYDVKM. V trimming: 3 bases; J trimming: 8 bases; junction bases outside the gene matches: 12. CDR3 residues: CASSFFPGTGVEGELFF. CDR3 bases: TGTGCCAGCAGTTTTTTCCCCGGGACAGGGGTGGAGGGGGAGCTGTTTTTT.

The genes are TRBV10-3 and TRBJ2-7; maybe TRBD2 (5 bases). The CDR3 has 14 amino acids. Germline loops: CDR1 ENHRY, CDR2 SYGVKD. V lost 2 bases and J lost 2, with 10 bases in between. The CDR3 loop is CAISEVSETYEQYF. The CDR3 DNA is TGTGCCATCAGTGAGGTTAGCGAGACCTACGAGCAGTACTTC.

This clone was counted once. This chain links TRBV7-2 with TRBJ2-5; no firm D call. Germline CDR1 SGHTA, CDR2 FQGNSA. The CDR3 sequence is 11 residues long. The V end lost 5 bases, the J end lost 7 bases, and 8 bases lay between the germline ends. The DNA of the CDR3 is TGTGCCAGCAGCCCCCAGAGGACCCAGTACTTC. It yields the protein CASSPQRTQYF.

This clone was seen only once. The genes are TRBV15 and TRBJ1-4; D is uncertain. In germline, CDR1 is LNHNV, CDR2 YYDKDF (reference sequence). Trimming removed 0 bases at V and 0 bases at J, with 17 bases between. This CDR3 has 19 amino acids. The CDR3 region is CATSRDKTALVATNEKLFF. CDR3 nucleotide sequence: TGTGCCACCAGCAGAGATAAAACAGCCTTAGTTGCAACTAATGAAAAACTGTTTTTT. Based on the CDR3 plus reference TRBV15 and TRBJ1-4, the full variable domain is DAMVIQNPRYQVTQFGKPVTLSCSQTLNHNVMYWYQQKSSQAPKLLFHYYDKDFNNEADTPDNFQSRRPNTSFCFLDIRSPGLGDTAMYLCATSRDKTALVATNEKLFFGSGTQLSVL.

The chain combines TRBV5-1 with TRBJ2-1, with D possibly being TRBD2 (5 bases). The V and J ends lost 6 bases and 0 bases respectively, with 13 bases between them. Germline CDR1 and CDR2: SGHRS and YFSETQ. CDR3 length equals 15 residues. The CDR3: CASNYDGVSYNEQFF. The CDR3 nucleotides are TGCGCCAGCAATTATGACGGGGTCTCCTACAATGAGCAGTTCTTC.

V and J are TRBV28 and TRBJ2-3; D is perhaps TRBD2 (5 bases). The germline gives CDR1 MDHEN, CDR2 SYDVKM. This CDR3 region has 14 residues. V was clipped by 5 bases and J by 7 bases, with 16 bases between them. This CDR3 reads CASSAPGLRNTQYF. The DNA of the CDR3 is TGTGCCAGCAGTGCTCCGGGGTTACGGAATACGCAGTATTTT.

This sequence joins TRBV7-9 and TRBJ2-7; the D is unclear. The V gene lost 3 bases and the J gene lost 0 bases, with 15 bases spanning the gap. This CDR3 comprises 16 residues. Germline assignment: CDR1 SEHNR and CDR2 FQNEAQ (reference sequence). The CDR3: CASSFAMALSSYEQYF. The CDR3 nucleotides are TGTGCCAGCAGCTTTGCTATGGCTTTAAGCTCCTACGAGCAGTACTTC.

The chain joins TRBV5-1 to TRBJ1-2; 9 nucleotides align to TRBD1. V gave up 4 bases and J gave up 8 bases; unmatched junction bases: 6. CDR1 SGHRS and CDR2 YFSETQ come from the germline V gene. CDR3 length: 13 residues. CDR3 DNA sequence: TGCGCCAGCAGCGCACAGGGGGCGGAGGGCTACACCTTC. Protein: CASSAQGAEGYTF.